Listed below are T cell receptor beta chains from one sample, sequenced in a study of Graves' ophthalmopathy and Graves' hyperthyroidism. TCRdb re-called the multiplex PCR reads through MiXCR, storing one row per CDR3 protein. Of hundreds of thousands of distinct CDR3 sequences listed, around a fifth are singletons. The sample comprised peripheral blood. The receptors were gathered from a woman between 18 and 29 years old with stable Graves' hyperthyroidism. Some clones in this sample may be carry-over from other donors' samples. CDR3s include the opening cysteine and the closing phenylalanine or tryptophan. D genes are given only for firm matches. Expanded clones are given a class, and other clones once, few, many or no size at all.

J gene: TRBJ1-1; D gene: .; clone size: .; CDR3 length: 12; V gene: TRBV4-1; CDR3 protein: CASSQGFSTYFF; CDR3 DNA: TGCGCCAGCAGCCAAGGGTTTTCGACGTATTTCTTT
J gene: TRBJ1-2; D gene: TRBD1; clone size: many; CDR3 length: 14; V gene: TRBV6-5; CDR3 protein: CASSYSGQHYGYTF; CDR3 DNA: TGTGCCAGCAGTTACTCGGGACAGCATTATGGCTACACCTTC
J gene: TRBJ1-2; D gene: .; clone size: many; CDR3 length: 14; V gene: TRBV6-5; CDR3 protein: CASSYQRGEYGYTF; CDR3 DNA: TGTGCCAGCAGTTACCAAAGGGGGGAATATGGCTACACCTTC
J gene: TRBJ1-2; D gene: .; clone size: many; CDR3 length: 13; V gene: TRBV28; CDR3 protein: CASSEPNTYGYTF; CDR3 DNA: TGTGCCAGCAGTGAACCCAACACCTATGGCTACACCTTC
J gene: TRBJ2-7; D gene: .; clone size: few; CDR3 length: 16; V gene: TRBV11-1; CDR3 protein: CASSLPPEGLPYEQYF; CDR3 DNA: TGTGCCAGCAGCTTACCCCCGGAGGGCCTCCCTTACGAGCAGTACTTC
J gene: TRBJ1-1; D gene: TRBD1; clone size: many; CDR3 length: 14; V gene: TRBV12-3/TRBV12-4; CDR3 protein: CASSQQGADTEAFF; CDR3 DNA: TGTGCCAGCAGTCAACAGGGGGCAGATACTGAAGCTTTCTTT
J gene: TRBJ2-5; D gene: .; clone size: few; CDR3 length: 16; V gene: TRBV12-5; CDR3 protein: CASGLVWRGDGKTQYF; CDR3 DNA: TGTGCTAGTGGTTTGGTATGGAGAGGGGATGGGAAGACCCAGTACTTC
J gene: TRBJ1-1; D gene: .; clone size: .; CDR3 length: 12; V gene: TRBV29-1; CDR3 protein: CSVEFPNTEAFF; CDR3 DNA: TGCAGCGTTGAGTTCCCGAACACTGAAGCTTTCTTT
J gene: TRBJ1-1; D gene: TRBD1; clone size: .; CDR3 length: 14; V gene: TRBV6-1; CDR3 protein: CASSENRGYTEAFF; CDR3 DNA: TGTGCCAGCAGTGAGAACAGGGGATACACTGAAGCTTTCTTT
J gene: TRBJ2-4; D gene: TRBD1; clone size: many; CDR3 length: 15; V gene: TRBV27; CDR3 protein: CASSLVGQGGNIQYF; CDR3 DNA: TGTGCCAGCAGTCTGGTGGGACAGGGAGGGAACATTCAGTACTTC
J gene: TRBJ1-5; D gene: .; clone size: many; CDR3 length: 15; V gene: TRBV6-1; CDR3 protein: CASSEAGISNQPQHF; CDR3 DNA: TGTGCCAGCAGTGAAGCGGGGATTAGCAATCAGCCCCAGCATTTT
J gene: TRBJ1-1; D gene: .; clone size: many; CDR3 length: 13; V gene: TRBV29-1; CDR3 protein: CSVVVLGATEAFF; CDR3 DNA: TGCAGCGTTGTCGTCTTAGGTGCCACTGAAGCTTTCTTT
J gene: TRBJ2-7; D gene: TRBD1; clone size: few; CDR3 length: 17; V gene: TRBV12-5; CDR3 protein: CASARIQGQTKLYEQYF; CDR3 DNA: TGTGCTAGTGCCCGTATTCAGGGACAGACTAAGCTCTACGAGCAGTACTTC
J gene: TRBJ2-5; D gene: TRBD1; clone size: .; CDR3 length: 20; V gene: TRBV12-3/TRBV12-4; CDR3 protein: CASSSPPKTGDRGPKETQYF; CDR3 DNA: TGTGCCAGCAGTTCCCCCCCGAAGACAGGGGATCGTGGTCCCAAAGAGACCCAGTACTTC
J gene: TRBJ2-5; D gene: .; clone size: many; CDR3 length: 14; V gene: TRBV9; CDR3 protein: CASSAEEGVETQYF; CDR3 DNA: TGTGCCAGCAGCGCGGAGGAGGGGGTTGAGACCCAGTACTTC
J gene: TRBJ2-4; D gene: .; clone size: many; CDR3 length: 15; V gene: TRBV29-1; CDR3 protein: CSVGFKGVAKNIQYF; CDR3 DNA: TGCAGCGTTGGATTTAAGGGGGTAGCCAAAAACATTCAGTACTTC
J gene: TRBJ2-2; D gene: TRBD1; clone size: .; CDR3 length: 13; V gene: TRBV20-1; CDR3 protein: CSAFDRAPGELFF; CDR3 DNA: TGCAGTGCTTTCGACAGGGCCCCCGGGGAGCTGTTTTTT
J gene: TRBJ1-5; D gene: .; clone size: few; CDR3 length: 12; V gene: TRBV2; CDR3 protein: CASGAVGQPQHF; CDR3 DNA: TGTGCCAGCGGGGCAGTGGGCCAGCCCCAGCATTTT
J gene: TRBJ1-2; D gene: .; clone size: many; CDR3 length: 13; V gene: TRBV6-5; CDR3 protein: CASSSFGAYGYTF; CDR3 DNA: TGTGCCAGCAGTTCTTTCGGCGCCTATGGCTACACCTTC
J gene: TRBJ2-7; D gene: .; clone size: .; CDR3 length: 15; V gene: TRBV15; CDR3 protein: CATSGGSGYWDEQYF; CDR3 DNA: TGTGCCACCAGCGGAGGATCAGGGTATTGGGACGAGCAGTACTTC
J gene: TRBJ1-1; D gene: TRBD1; clone size: .; CDR3 length: 13; V gene: TRBV6-2/TRBV6-3; CDR3 protein: CTGRGQGEPEAFF; CDR3 DNA: TGTACCGGAAGGGGACAGGGGGAACCTGAAGCTTTCTTT
J gene: TRBJ2-1; D gene: TRBD2; clone size: once; CDR3 length: 18; V gene: TRBV6-1; CDR3 protein: CASSEASGGQSSFNEQFF; CDR3 DNA: TGTGCCAGCAGTGAAGCTAGCGGGGGCCAGAGCTCCTTCAATGAGCAGTTCTTC
J gene: TRBJ1-1; D gene: .; clone size: many; CDR3 length: 13; V gene: TRBV12-3/TRBV12-4; CDR3 protein: CASRRNSYTEAFF; CDR3 DNA: TGTGCCAGCAGACGTAATTCTTACACTGAAGCTTTCTTT
J gene: TRBJ2-2; D gene: TRBD1; clone size: .; CDR3 length: 14; V gene: TRBV10-3; CDR3 protein: CAISVDRGDGELFF; CDR3 DNA: TGTGCCATCAGTGTCGACAGGGGCGACGGGGAGCTGTTTTTT
J gene: TRBJ2-2; D gene: .; clone size: many; CDR3 length: 17; V gene: TRBV7-8; CDR3 protein: CASSSRGLTRNTGELFF; CDR3 DNA: TGTGCCAGCAGCTCTAGGGGCCTCACGCGGAACACCGGGGAGCTGTTTTTT
J gene: TRBJ1-1; D gene: .; clone size: few; CDR3 length: 17; V gene: TRBV11-2; CDR3 protein: CASSLDYGHRGATEAFF; CDR3 DNA: TGTGCCAGCAGCTTAGATTACGGCCACCGGGGAGCTACTGAAGCTTTCTTT
J gene: TRBJ1-1; D gene: .; clone size: many; CDR3 length: 12; V gene: TRBV2; CDR3 protein: CASGRAYTEAFF; CDR3 DNA: TGTGCCAGCGGCCGAGCGTACACTGAAGCTTTCTTT
J gene: TRBJ2-7; D gene: .; clone size: many; CDR3 length: 13; V gene: TRBV5-1; CDR3 protein: CASSRAGSYEQYF; CDR3 DNA: TGCGCCAGCAGCCGGGCAGGGTCCTACGAGCAGTACTTC
J gene: TRBJ2-7; D gene: .; clone size: .; CDR3 length: 14; V gene: TRBV11-2; CDR3 protein: CASSLVDVTYEQYF; CDR3 DNA: TGTGCCAGCAGCCTAGTTGACGTAACCTACGAGCAGTACTTC
J gene: TRBJ2-5; D gene: .; clone size: many; CDR3 length: 17; V gene: TRBV6-2/TRBV6-3; CDR3 protein: CASIPDGIGGRKETQYF; CDR3 DNA: TGTGCCAGCATCCCGGACGGGATCGGGGGCAGAAAAGAGACCCAGTACTTC
J gene: TRBJ2-6; D gene: TRBD1; clone size: many; CDR3 length: 17; V gene: TRBV12-3/TRBV12-4; CDR3 protein: CASNLRDRESGANVLTF; CDR3 DNA: TGTGCCAGCAACCTCCGGGACAGAGAGTCTGGGGCCAACGTCCTGACTTTC
J gene: TRBJ1-6; D gene: .; clone size: .; CDR3 length: 15; V gene: TRBV6-5; CDR3 protein: CASSYSRDNSSPLHF; CDR3 DNA: TGTGCCAGCAGTTACTCGAGGGACAATTCTTCACCCCTCCACTTT
J gene: TRBJ2-5; D gene: .; clone size: .; CDR3 length: 14; V gene: TRBV12-3/TRBV12-4; CDR3 protein: CASSRGVEGETRYF; CDR3 DNA: TGTGCCAGCAGCCGAGGTGTCGAGGGAGAGACCCGGTACTTC
J gene: TRBJ2-5; D gene: .; clone size: many; CDR3 length: 13; V gene: TRBV12-3/TRBV12-4; CDR3 protein: CASSFSGEETQYF; CDR3 DNA: TGTGCCAGCAGTTTTTCAGGAGAGGAGACCCAGTACTTC
J gene: TRBJ2-7; D gene: TRBD2; clone size: many; CDR3 length: 13; V gene: TRBV20-1; CDR3 protein: CSARVAGSNEQYF; CDR3 DNA: TGCAGTGCTAGAGTAGCGGGCTCGAACGAGCAGTACTTC
J gene: TRBJ1-5; D gene: .; clone size: few; CDR3 length: 16; V gene: TRBV4-3; CDR3 protein: CASSQEATDSNQPQHF; CDR3 DNA: TGCGCCAGCAGCCAAGAGGCCACGGATAGCAATCAGCCCCAGCATTTT
J gene: TRBJ2-5; D gene: TRBD2; clone size: few; CDR3 length: 16; V gene: TRBV7-2; CDR3 protein: CTSSFIAGGPRETQYF; CDR3 DNA: TGTACCAGCAGCTTCATAGCGGGAGGGCCACGGGAGACCCAGTACTTC
J gene: TRBJ1-2; D gene: .; clone size: .; CDR3 length: 14; V gene: TRBV12-3/TRBV12-4; CDR3 protein: CASSLAGGREGYTF; CDR3 DNA: TGTGCCAGCAGTTTAGCCGGGGGAAGGGAAGGCTACACCTTC
J gene: TRBJ1-2; D gene: .; clone size: many; CDR3 length: 16; V gene: TRBV5-1; CDR3 protein: CASSLGRGGGRYGYTF; CDR3 DNA: TGCGCCAGCAGCTTGGGGAGGGGTGGTGGGCGCTATGGCTACACCTTC
J gene: TRBJ1-2; D gene: .; clone size: many; CDR3 length: 14; V gene: TRBV25-1; CDR3 protein: CASSEPNTVGGYTF; CDR3 DNA: TGTGCCAGCAGTGAACCCAACACTGTGGGGGGCTACACCTTC
J gene: TRBJ1-1; D gene: .; clone size: many; CDR3 length: 14; V gene: TRBV3-1; CDR3 protein: CASSQGGRNTEAFF; CDR3 DNA: TGTGCCAGCAGCCAAGGGGGCCGAAACACTGAAGCTTTCTTT
J gene: TRBJ2-2; D gene: TRBD1; clone size: .; CDR3 length: 17; V gene: TRBV12-3/TRBV12-4; CDR3 protein: CASSFPGQGRNTGELFF; CDR3 DNA: TGTGCCAGCAGTTTCCCGGGACAGGGAAGGAACACCGGGGAGCTGTTTTTT
J gene: TRBJ2-7; D gene: TRBD1; clone size: .; CDR3 length: 15; V gene: TRBV5-1; CDR3 protein: CASSNRDSIAYEQYF; CDR3 DNA: TGCGCCAGCAGCAACCGGGACAGTATAGCCTACGAGCAGTACTTC
J gene: TRBJ1-1; D gene: .; clone size: .; CDR3 length: 14; V gene: TRBV18; CDR3 protein: CASSPREWNTEAFF; CDR3 DNA: TGTGCCAGCTCACCCAGGGAGTGGAACACTGAAGCTTTCTTT
J gene: TRBJ2-7; D gene: TRBD2; clone size: .; CDR3 length: 18; V gene: TRBV12-3/TRBV12-4; CDR3 protein: CASSRPRTSDLSSYEQYF; CDR3 DNA: TGTGCCAGCAGTCGTCCCCGGACTAGCGACCTGAGCTCCTACGAGCAGTACTTC
J gene: TRBJ2-5; D gene: TRBD2; clone size: .; CDR3 length: 17; V gene: TRBV6-4; CDR3 protein: CASHEVHWRGEKETQYF; CDR3 DNA: TGTGCCAGCCACGAGGTCCACTGGCGGGGGGAGAAAGAGACCCAGTACTTC
J gene: TRBJ1-5; D gene: .; clone size: once; CDR3 length: 14; V gene: TRBV5-1; CDR3 protein: CASSLVPGGQPQHF; CDR3 DNA: TGCGCCAGCAGCTTGGTTCCAGGAGGTCAGCCCCAGCATTTT
J gene: TRBJ2-7; D gene: TRBD1; clone size: few; CDR3 length: 17; V gene: TRBV6-4; CDR3 protein: CASEGQGASGDPYEQYF; CDR3 DNA: TGTGCCAGCGAGGGACAGGGGGCTAGCGGAGACCCCTACGAGCAGTACTTC
J gene: TRBJ1-2; D gene: .; clone size: many; CDR3 length: 11; V gene: TRBV12-3/TRBV12-4; CDR3 protein: CASSRTYGYTF; CDR3 DNA: TGTGCCAGCAGTAGGACCTATGGCTACACCTTC
J gene: TRBJ1-1; D gene: TRBD1; clone size: many; CDR3 length: 13; V gene: TRBV15; CDR3 protein: CATSIQGGTETFF; CDR3 DNA: TGTGCCACCAGCATCCAAGGGGGCACTGAAACTTTCTTT
J gene: TRBJ1-2; D gene: TRBD1; clone size: .; CDR3 length: 14; V gene: TRBV28; CDR3 protein: CASSLYAGGYGYTF; CDR3 DNA: TGTGCCAGCAGTTTATATGCAGGGGGTTATGGCTACACCTTC
J gene: TRBJ2-7; D gene: .; clone size: .; CDR3 length: 12; V gene: TRBV30; CDR3 protein: CAWSPIGGYQYF; CDR3 DNA: TGTGCCTGGAGTCCTATAGGGGGTTATCAGTACTTC
J gene: TRBJ1-5; D gene: .; clone size: many; CDR3 length: 15; V gene: TRBV28; CDR3 protein: CASSNSVQGNQPQHF; CDR3 DNA: TGTGCCAGCAGCAACAGTGTTCAAGGCAATCAGCCCCAGCATTTT
J gene: TRBJ1-3; D gene: .; clone size: .; CDR3 length: 18; V gene: TRBV20-1; CDR3 protein: CSARDPHRASRSGNTIYF; CDR3 DNA: TGCAGTGCTAGAGACCCTCATAGGGCGTCCCGCTCTGGAAACACCATATATTTT
J gene: TRBJ1-1; D gene: .; clone size: many; CDR3 length: 14; V gene: TRBV2; CDR3 protein: CASTNPRGYTEAFF; CDR3 DNA: TGTGCCAGCACTAACCCCCGGGGGTACACTGAAGCTTTCTTT